One sample yielded the 32 T cell receptor beta chains listed below, sequenced in a study of human thymus T cells. Clones were sequenced by immunoSEQ multiplex PCR, and TCRdb holds only the in-frame ones, with some missing. The profile covers tens of thousands of clones, with over 85% appearing a single time and around 0.03% taken by the ten largest. Resections obtained during corrective heart surgery supplied the thymus tissue. Material for sequencing was thymus tissue. These TCRs come from a girl under three years old with a congenital heart defect but otherwise immunologically healthy.

The CDR3 spells CASSPPGGPYEQYF. The CDR3 DNA reads TGTGCCAGCTCACCACCAGGAGGGCCTTACGAGCAGTACTTC. The chain joins TRBV18 to TRBJ2-7; maybe TRBD2 (6 bases). Germline CDR1 is KGHSH and CDR2 is LQKENI. The V gene lost 0 bases and the J gene lost 4 bases, with 10 bases spanning the gap. CDR3 size: 14 residues. Supplemented by reference TRBV18 and TRBJ2-7, the full variable domain reads NAGVMQNPRHLVRRRGQEARLRCSPMKGHSHVYWYRQLPEEGLKFMVYLQKENIIDESGMPKERFSAEFPKEGPSILRIQQVVRGDSAAYFCASSPPGGPYEQYFGPGTRLTVT.

The chain employs TRBV5-6 and TRBJ1-2; 8 bases align to TRBD1. This CDR3 comprises 14 residues. Germline loops: CDR1 SGHDT, CDR2 YYEEEE. Trimming took 4 bases from V and 6 from J; bases not matched to a gene: 8. CDR3 sequence (DNA): TGTGCCAGCAGCGGAGTCCCGGGACAGGATGGCTACACCTTC. The encoded protein is CASSGVPGQDGYTF.

This clone was detected a few times. The J gene is TRBJ1-1, the V gene TRBV5-6; D not certain. V dropped 0 bases and J dropped 11 bases, with 8 bases sitting between them. The CDR3 covers 11 residues. CDR1 and CDR2 (germline): SGHDT, YYEEEE. The CDR3 is CASSLEREAFF. The CDR3 nucleotides are TGTGCCAGCAGCTTGGAGAGGGAGGCTTTCTTT.

The chain employs TRBV4-3 and TRBJ2-3; TRBD2 matches at 8 bases. V shed 1 base and J 3 bases; nucleotides not matched to a gene: 12. The CDR3 length is 18 residues. Germline CDR1 reads LGHNA; CDR2 reads YSLEER. The CDR3 here is CASSQVYHSGKITDTQYF. The CDR3 DNA sequence: TGCGCCAGCAGCCAAGTTTATCATAGCGGGAAAATAACAGATACGCAGTATTTT.

The chain couples TRBV19 to TRBJ2-4; maybe TRBD2 (6 bases). The CDR3 consists of 11 residues. The germline V gene encodes CDR1 LNHDA and CDR2 SQIVND (reference sequence). V was trimmed by 7 bases and J by 13 bases, leaving 14 bases between them. CDR3 in DNA: TGTGCCAGTATTGGGGGTAGCGGCCAGTACTTC. Protein product: CASIGGSGQYF.

The chain couples TRBV4-1 to TRBJ2-1; 7 nucleotides line up with TRBD2. Germline assignment: CDR1 MGHRA and CDR2 YSYEKL. The V and J ends lost 1 base and 4 bases, in that order; junction bases with no gene match: 7. This CDR3 is 16 amino acids long. CDR3 loop: CASSQGTSVPYNEQFF. The CDR3 DNA is TGCGCCAGCAGCCAAGGGACTAGTGTCCCTTACAATGAGCAGTTCTTC.

This chain uses TRBV9 with TRBJ2-3; no definite D call. Per the germline V gene, CDR1 is SGDLS and CDR2 is YYNGEE. This CDR3 region has 16 residues. The V end lost 0 bases, the J end lost 4 bases, and 15 bases lay between the germline ends. The CDR3 region has the DNA TGTGCCAGCAGCGTAGCCCTGGTATCAGGATCAGATACGCAGTATTTT. Protein sequence: CASSVALVSGSDTQYF.

The V call is TRBV28, the J call TRBJ1-1, with a possible D match to TRBD1 (5 bases). The CDR3 has 13 residues. V shed 7 bases and J shed 4 bases, with 13 bases lying between them. Germline V lookup: CDR1 MDHEN, CDR2 SYDVKM. CDR3 DNA: TGTGCCAGCAAGGTTGCAGGGAGCACTGAAGCTTTCTTT. Its protein product is CASKVAGSTEAFF.

CDR3 sequence reads: CASSSSGRADGEQFF. CDR3 nucleotides: TGTGCCAGCAGCTCAAGCGGGAGGGCCGATGGTGAGCAGTTCTTC. The chain carries TRBV14 and TRBJ2-1, with TRBD2 identical over 10 bases. V lost 5 bases and J lost 9; bases outside the gene matches: 10. CDR1 is SGHDN and CDR2 is FVKESK in the germline V gene. The CDR3 runs to 15 residues.

This chain connects TRBV9 to TRBJ2-3, with 8 bases identical to TRBD2. This CDR3 is built from 14 residues. CDR1 SGDLS and CDR2 YYNGEE come from the germline V gene. The J segment lost 5 bases and the V segment lost 6 bases, leaving 8 bases of the junction unmatched. For the CDR3, the DNA is TGTGCCAGCACAGGACTAGCTGGCGGAGATACGCAGTATTTT. Translated: CASTGLAGGDTQYF.

The chain links TRBV11-2 to TRBJ1-1; D ambiguous. The CDR3 covers 14 residues. V gave up 6 bases and J gave up 5 bases, with 16 bases separating them. The germline V gene has CDR1 SGHAT and CDR2 FQNNGV. The CDR3 nucleotides read TGTGCCAGCAGGGAGGTGAACCCAGGAACTGAAGCTTTCTTT. Translated: CASREVNPGTEAFF.

This clone was detected a few times. The DNA of the CDR3 is TGTGCCAGTAGTCGGGGTGCGGCCAAAAACATTCAGTACTTC. The encoded protein is CASSRGAAKNIQYF. This sequence joins TRBV19 and TRBJ2-4, with D possibly matching TRBD2 (5 bases). This CDR3 is 14 amino acids long. Per the germline V gene, CDR1 is LNHDA and CDR2 is SQIVND (reference sequence). Trimming shortened V by 5 bases and J by 1 base, and 9 bases separated the two germline ends.

The chain is built from TRBV7-8 and TRBJ2-2, with 8 nucleotides matching TRBD2. Trimming removed 3 bases from V and 4 bases from J; junction bases left unmatched: 4. The CDR3 runs 15 residues. Germline CDR1 and CDR2: SGHVS and FQNEAQ. CDR3 sequence: CASSFKREGTGELFF. Written as DNA, the CDR3 is TGTGCCAGCAGCTTTAAACGGGAGGGCACCGGGGAGCTGTTTTTT.

This clone occurred once. CDR3 DNA: TGCGCCAGCAGCGACCTAGCGGGAGAGGGGACCCAGTACTTC. It is translated as CASSDLAGEGTQYF. The chain couples TRBV5-1 to TRBJ2-5, with 10 bases identical to TRBD2. The CDR3 extends over 14 amino acids. After removal of 4 bases from V and 7 bases from J, the junction contained 7 bases not matched to a gene. CDR1 is SGHRS and CDR2 is YFSETQ in the germline V gene.

The V call is TRBV28, the J call TRBJ1-1; possible D gene TRBD1, 5 bases. V was cut by 1 base and J by 4 bases, with 16 bases left in between. The CDR3 totals 16 residues. The germline V gene encodes CDR1 MDHEN and CDR2 SYDVKM. The CDR3 DNA reads TGTGCCAGCAGTTTATTGGGGGTGATTCGAGGCACTGAAGCTTTCTTT. Amino acid sequence: CASSLLGVIRGTEAFF.

V and J are TRBV5-1 and TRBJ1-2; the D is unclear. V lost 0 bases and J lost 2, with 5 bases in between. The germline V gene encodes CDR1 SGHRS and CDR2 YFSETQ. CDR3 length: 13 residues. In DNA, the CDR3 is TGCGCCAGCAGCTTGGACCGGAACTATGGCTACACCTTC. Translated, it gives CASSLDRNYGYTF.

This clone has just a few counts. The gene calls are TRBV28 and TRBJ2-3; D not certain. Trimming took off 3 bases at V and 0 bases at J, with 16 bases between the two ends. This CDR3 region has 17 residues. CDR1 is MDHEN and CDR2 is SYDVKM in the germline V gene. The CDR3 nucleotides read TGTGCCAGCAGTTTGGCGGAAAAGAACTGGAGCACAGATACGCAGTATTTT. Translating it yields CASSLAEKNWSTDTQYF.

The genes are TRBV7-2 and TRBJ2-7; 9 nucleotides line up with TRBD1. This CDR3 is built from 17 residues. V lost 5 bases, J lost 5 bases, and 16 bases stayed unmatched. Per germline, CDR1 SGHTA and CDR2 FQGNSA. CDR3 coding DNA: TGTGCCAGCAGCCCCCTGGCGGACAGGGGAAATGTAGACGAGCAGTACTTC. Amino acid sequence: CASSPLADRGNVDEQYF.

The rearrangement joins TRBV30 to TRBJ2-7; D ambiguous. Between the trimmed V and J ends, which lost 0 bases and 1 base, there was a span of 7 bases. This CDR3 contains 13 residues. Germline CDR1 is GTSNPN and CDR2 is SVGIG (reference sequence). CDR3 amino acids: CAWSVPRSYEQYF. CDR3 bases: TGTGCCTGGAGTGTACCCAGATCCTACGAGCAGTACTTC.

This chain links TRBV7-2 with TRBJ1-3; no definite D call. Germline V CDR1 and CDR2: SGHTA, FQGNSA. Between the trimmed V and J ends, which lost 3 bases and 3 bases, there was a span of 12 bases. There are 15 residues in the CDR3. The CDR3 DNA is TGTGCCAGCAGCTTGGTCCCAGCTTGTGGAAACACCATATATTTT. This translates into CASSLVPACGNTIYF.

This sequence joins TRBV28 and TRBJ2-2, with no clear D. The ends were cut back, 0 bases at V and 6 bases at J, with 5 bases in the middle. The CDR3 loop spans 13 amino acids. The germline CDR1 and CDR2 sequences are MDHEN and SYDVKM. DNA for the CDR3: TGTGCCAGCAGTTTATGGACGGCCGGGGAGCTGTTTTTT. This codes for CASSLWTAGELFF.

This clone was seen a few times. The chain uses TRBV6-5 and TRBJ2-7, with 7 bases matching TRBD1. Germline V gene data show CDR1 as MNHEY and CDR2 as SVGAGI. The V gene end was trimmed by 2 bases and the J gene end by 4 bases; junction bases not matched to a gene: 11. The length of the CDR3 is 16 residues. The CDR3 region has the DNA TGTGCCAGCAGTTACGGGGTACAGGGGAATCCTTACGAGCAGTACTTC. Translated: CASSYGVQGNPYEQYF.

This clone was observed a few times. This sequence joins TRBV7-9 and TRBJ2-1, with D maybe TRBD2 (5 bases). This CDR3 contains 15 residues. Per the germline V gene, CDR1 is SEHNR and CDR2 is FQNEAQ (reference sequence). V was cut by 5 bases and J by 3 bases, with 14 bases left in between. This chain's CDR3 is CASSGDLRGYNEQFF. The CDR3 DNA follows: TGTGCCAGCAGCGGAGACCTCCGGGGCTACAATGAGCAGTTCTTC. The complete variable domain, with remaining parts taken from reference TRBV7-9 and TRBJ2-1, reads DTGVSQNPRHKITKRGQNVTFRCDPISEHNRLYWYRQTLGQGPEFLTYFQNEAQLEKSRLLSDRFSAERPKGSFSTLEIQRTEQGDSAMYLCASSGDLRGYNEQFFGPGTRLTVL.

This clone was recorded only once. For the CDR3, the DNA is TGTGCCAGCAGGAAAACGGAAGGTTTAAGGGGGACAGATACGCAGTATTTT. Translating gives CASRKTEGLRGTDTQYF. The rearrangement uses TRBV25-1 and TRBJ2-3, with D possibly being TRBD1 (6 bases). V lost 6 bases and J lost 3, with 22 bases in between. The CDR3 is 17 residues long. Germline assignment: CDR1 MGHDK and CDR2 SYGVNS.

The chain employs TRBV11-2 and TRBJ2-2; TRBD2 agrees at 13 bases. Unmatched junction bases numbered 9, after V lost 4 bases and J lost 4 bases. The CDR3 contains 18 residues. Germline CDR1 reads SGHAT; CDR2 reads FQNNGV. Here the CDR3 DNA reads TGTGCCAGCAGCTCCCCCGGACTAGCGGGAGTAGGCACCGGGGAGCTGTTTTTT. Translation gives CASSSPGLAGVGTGELFF.

This rearrangement joins TRBV7-2 to TRBJ2-1; perhaps TRBD2 as D (5 bases). Per germline, CDR1 SGHTA and CDR2 FQGNSA. The CDR3 is 13 amino acids. The ends were cut back, 0 bases at V and 9 bases at J, with 9 bases in the middle. Here the CDR3 DNA reads TGTGCCAGCAGCTTAGCCGGGGTGCGTGAGCAGTTCTTC. The encoded protein is CASSLAGVREQFF.

The V gene is TRBV7-2, the J gene TRBJ2-2, with 11 bases that match TRBD1. Per the germline V gene, CDR1 is SGHTA and CDR2 is FQGNSA. J lost 2 bases, V lost 5 bases, and 13 bases had no gene match. CDR3 length equals 19 residues. As DNA, the CDR3 is TGTGCCAGCAGCCCCAGCGTCAGGGACAGGGGGGATAACACCGGGGAGCTGTTTTTT. Residues: CASSPSVRDRGDNTGELFF.

This clone was seen once. The genes are TRBV14 and TRBJ2-7, with D maybe TRBD1 (5 bases). Germline V gene sequence: CDR1 SGHDN, CDR2 FVKESK. V lost 0 bases and J 3 bases, leaving 12 bases between the germline ends. The length of the CDR3 is 15 residues. CDR3 coding DNA: TGTGCCAGCAGCCAAGACCACAGGCTAAACTACGAGCAGTACTTC. Its protein is CASSQDHRLNYEQYF.

The V and J genes are TRBV29-1 and TRBJ2-5, with TRBD2 identical over 14 bases. Germline V gene data show CDR1 as SQVTM and CDR2 as ANQGSEA. This CDR3 has 17 amino acids. With V trimmed by 7 bases and J by 1 base, 11 bases remained unmatched. CDR3 residues: CSATGTSGRKGQETQYF. For the CDR3, the DNA is TGCAGCGCTACCGGGACTAGCGGGAGAAAGGGCCAAGAGACCCAGTACTTC.

This clone was counted only a few times. The V call is TRBV5-6, the J call TRBJ2-5; perhaps TRBD2 as D (5 bases). CDR3 length equals 14 residues. Looked up from germline, CDR1 is SGHDT and CDR2 is YYEEEE. Trimming shortened V by 4 bases and J by 4 bases, and 14 bases separated the two germline ends. CDR3 bases: TGTGCCAGCAGCCTTGTTCGGGAACGAGAGACCCAGTACTTC. This sequence encodes CASSLVRERETQYF.

The V gene is TRBV28, the J gene TRBJ2-7, with D unresolved. The germline CDR1 and CDR2 sequences are MDHEN and SYDVKM. Trimming cost V 5 bases and J 6 bases, with 11 bases left between them. The CDR3 sequence is 12 residues long. CDR3 DNA sequence: TGTGCCAGCAGTACCGGTCCGTCCGAGCAGTACTTC. Its translation: CASSTGPSEQYF.

V gene TRBV4-2 combines with J gene TRBJ1-2; TRBD1 aligns across 9 bases. The CDR3 consists of 16 residues. Trimming cost V 3 bases and J 3 bases; bases outside gene matches: 8. Germline V gives CDR1 LGHNA, CDR2 YNFKEQ. The CDR3, as DNA: TGTGCCAGCAGCCAGGCCAGGGACAGGGAAGACTATGGCTACACCTTC. It codes for CASSQARDREDYGYTF.